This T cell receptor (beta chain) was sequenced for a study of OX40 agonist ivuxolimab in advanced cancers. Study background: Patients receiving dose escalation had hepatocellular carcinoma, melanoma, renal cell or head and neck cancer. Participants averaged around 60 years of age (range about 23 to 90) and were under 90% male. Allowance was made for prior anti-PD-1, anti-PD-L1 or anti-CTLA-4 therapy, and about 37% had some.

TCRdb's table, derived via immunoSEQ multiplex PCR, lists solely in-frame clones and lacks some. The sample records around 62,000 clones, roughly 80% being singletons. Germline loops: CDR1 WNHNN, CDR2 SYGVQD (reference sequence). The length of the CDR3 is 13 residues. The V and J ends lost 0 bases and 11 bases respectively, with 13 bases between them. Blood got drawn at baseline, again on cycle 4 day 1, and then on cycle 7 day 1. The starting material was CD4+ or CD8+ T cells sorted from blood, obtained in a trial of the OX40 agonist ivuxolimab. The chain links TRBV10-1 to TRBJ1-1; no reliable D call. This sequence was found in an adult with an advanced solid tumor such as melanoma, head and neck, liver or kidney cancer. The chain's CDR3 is CASSESGSGRAFF. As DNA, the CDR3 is TGCGCCAGCAGTGAGTCGGGGTCAGGCCGCGCTTTCTTT.